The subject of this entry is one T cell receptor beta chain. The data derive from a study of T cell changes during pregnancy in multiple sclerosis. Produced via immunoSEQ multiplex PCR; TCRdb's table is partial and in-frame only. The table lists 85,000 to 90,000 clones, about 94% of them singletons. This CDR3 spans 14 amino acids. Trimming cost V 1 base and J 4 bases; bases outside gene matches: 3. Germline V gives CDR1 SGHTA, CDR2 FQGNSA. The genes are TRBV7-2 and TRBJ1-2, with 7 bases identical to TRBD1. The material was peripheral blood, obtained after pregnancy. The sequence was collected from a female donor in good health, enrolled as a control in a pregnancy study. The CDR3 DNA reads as TGTGCCAGCAGCTTAGGGCAGGGGGTCTATGGCTACACCTTC. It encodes CASSLGQGVYGYTF.